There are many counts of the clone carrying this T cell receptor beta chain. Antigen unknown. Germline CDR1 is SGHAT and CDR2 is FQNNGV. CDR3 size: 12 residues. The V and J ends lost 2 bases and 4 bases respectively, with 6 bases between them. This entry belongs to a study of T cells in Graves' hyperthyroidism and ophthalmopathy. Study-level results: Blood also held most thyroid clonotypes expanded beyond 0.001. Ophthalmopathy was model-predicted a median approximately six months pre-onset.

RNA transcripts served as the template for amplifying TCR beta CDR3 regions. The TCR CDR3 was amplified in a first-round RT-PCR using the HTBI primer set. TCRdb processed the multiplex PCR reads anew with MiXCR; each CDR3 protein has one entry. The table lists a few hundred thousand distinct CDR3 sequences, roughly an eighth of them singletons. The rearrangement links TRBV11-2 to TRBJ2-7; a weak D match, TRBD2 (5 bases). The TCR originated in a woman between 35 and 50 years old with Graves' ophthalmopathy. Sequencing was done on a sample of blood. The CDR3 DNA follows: TGTGCCAGCAGCTTAATAGCGTACGAGCAGTACTTC. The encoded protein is CASSLIAYEQYF. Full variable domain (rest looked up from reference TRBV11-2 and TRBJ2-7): EAGVAQSPRYKIIEKRQSVAFWCNPISGHATLYWYQQILGQGPKLLIQFQNNGVVDDSQLPKDRFSAERLKGVDSTLKIQPAKLEDSAVYLCASSLIAYEQYFGPGTRLTVT.